This TCR beta chain was recorded in a study of T cells expressing NK-cell markers. The overall study: Among eight sequenced donors, seven carried HCMV seropositivity while one was seronegative.

As regards this clonotype: The antigen remains undetermined.

CDR3 size: 15 residues. Per the germline V gene, CDR1 is LGHNA and CDR2 is YSLEER. With UMIs, 5'RACE template switching was used to make TCR beta cDNA. TCRdb reanalyzed the 5' RACE reads, giving one entry per CDR3 protein sequence and no DNA. The table lists approximately 460,000 distinct CDR3 sequences. Broader study findings: Dominant NKG2C+ clonotypes accounted for about 1.0-8% of CD8+ T cells in about 6 donors. Where several donors were concerned, these clonotypes also led the CD3+CD56-NKG2C+ fraction.

The sample was blood T cells: a sorted CD56 or NKG2C T cell subset, CD4+ or CD8+ T cells, or bulk PBMC T cells (not recorded which). This TCR came from a woman aged 18 to 69 in good health. The V gene is TRBV4-3, the J gene TRBJ2-1; TCRdb calls TRBD1, which cannot be checked without DNA. CDR3 sequence: CASSQERGPLSEQFF.